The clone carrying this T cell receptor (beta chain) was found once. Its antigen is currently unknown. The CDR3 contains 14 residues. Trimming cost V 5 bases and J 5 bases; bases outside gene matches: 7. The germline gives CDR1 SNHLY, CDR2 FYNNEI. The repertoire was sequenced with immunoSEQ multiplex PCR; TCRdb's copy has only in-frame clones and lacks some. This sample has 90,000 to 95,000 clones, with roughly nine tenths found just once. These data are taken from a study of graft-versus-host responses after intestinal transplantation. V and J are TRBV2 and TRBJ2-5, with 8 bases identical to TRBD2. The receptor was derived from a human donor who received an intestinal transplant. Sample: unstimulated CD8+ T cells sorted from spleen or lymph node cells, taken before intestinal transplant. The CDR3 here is CASSLAGGGETQYF. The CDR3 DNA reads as TGTGCCAGCAGTTTGGCGGGGGGCGGGGAGACCCAGTACTTC.